Shown below are 24 T cell receptor beta chains from a single sample sequenced in a study of T cell responses to AZD1222 COVID-19 vaccine. Generated by immunoSEQ multiplex PCR, the TCRdb table keeps only in-frame clones and is missing some. The sample shows roughly 140,000 clones, over 80% of them seen only once. The source was peripheral blood, collected on day 0 of MenACWY control vaccination. The receptors stem from an adult in good health.

V and J are TRBV19 and TRBJ1-2; D gene uncertain. Germline V gene lookup returns CDR1 LNHDA and CDR2 SQIVND (reference sequence). This CDR3 contains 14 residues. V gave up 3 bases and J gave up 1 base, with 9 bases separating them. Here the CDR3 DNA reads TGTGCCAGTAGTATGGTCGGGGTTAACTATGGCTACACCTTC. The encoded protein is CASSMVGVNYGYTF.

V gene TRBV11-2 combines with J gene TRBJ2-5; perhaps TRBD2 as D (5 bases). V was shortened by 0 bases and J by 2 bases, with 16 bases between the two germline ends. CDR1 and CDR2 (germline): SGHAT, FQNNGV. CDR3 size: 17 residues. As DNA, the CDR3 is TGTGCCAGCAGCTTAGAGGCCCTAGGGTGGGAGCAAGAGACCCAGTACTTC. Translated, it gives CASSLEALGWEQETQYF.

The V gene is TRBV20-1, the J gene TRBJ1-6; 7 positions agree with TRBD1. Looked up from germline, CDR1 is DFQATT and CDR2 is SNEGSKA (reference sequence). The CDR3 covers 13 residues. Unmatched junction bases numbered 3, after V lost 3 bases and J lost 7 bases. The CDR3 here is CSASGTENSPLHF. The CDR3 nucleotides read TGCAGTGCTAGTGGGACAGAAAATTCACCCCTCCACTTT.

This clone was recorded only once. The genes are TRBV9 and TRBJ2-1, with no clear D. Deletions cut 4 bases from V and 0 bases from J, with 11 bases between. The CDR3 runs 15 residues. Germline CDR1 reads SGDLS; CDR2 reads YYNGEE. CDR3 sequence reads: CASSPRTLSYNEQFF. CDR3 in DNA: TGTGCCAGCAGCCCCCGGACGCTCTCCTACAATGAGCAGTTCTTC.

This clone was recorded many times. The chain is built from TRBV27 and TRBJ2-7; 8 bases agree with TRBD2. V was pared by 3 bases and J by 3 bases, with 7 bases of the junction left unmatched. The CDR3 has 15 residues. Germline V lookup: CDR1 MNHEY, CDR2 SMNVEV (reference sequence). The CDR3 DNA reads TGTGCCAGCAGTTTGGGAGCGGGAGAGATCTACGAGCAGTACTTC. The encoded protein is CASSLGAGEIYEQYF.

The chain recombines TRBV11-3 with TRBJ2-7; D is uncertain. Germline loops: CDR1 SGHNT, CDR2 YENEEA. The V gene lost 2 bases and the J gene lost 0 bases, with 5 bases spanning the gap. This CDR3 contains 13 residues. CDR3 DNA sequence: TGTGCCAGCAGCTTACGCAGCTCCTACGAGCAGTACTTC. Its translation is CASSLRSSYEQYF.

V gene TRBV7-9 combines with J gene TRBJ2-3; 9 bases are shared with TRBD2. CDR1 SEHNR and CDR2 FQNEAQ come from the germline V gene (reference sequence). V lost 2 bases to trimming and J lost 3 bases; unmatched junction nucleotides: 12. This CDR3 region has 18 residues. The CDR3 region is CASSLSSRLAVSTDTQYF. The DNA for the CDR3 is TGTGCCAGCAGCTTAAGTTCTCGACTAGCGGTCTCAACAGATACGCAGTATTTT.

This sequence joins TRBV29-1 and TRBJ2-7, with 7 bases aligning to TRBD1. This CDR3 comprises 13 residues. Germline V CDR1 and CDR2: SQVTM, ANQGSEA. With 8 bases clipped from V and 0 bases from J, the junction kept 7 bases outside the gene matches. CDR3: CSCRGQSSYEQYF. In DNA, the CDR3 is TGCAGCTGTAGGGGACAGAGCTCCTACGAGCAGTACTTC.

The V gene is TRBV10-3, the J gene TRBJ2-1; 9 positions agree with TRBD1. Germline CDR1 ENHRY, CDR2 SYGVKD. The CDR3 extends over 14 amino acids. With V trimmed by 2 bases and J by 5 bases, 1 base remained unmatched. CDR3 DNA: TGTGCCATCAGTGAGAGGACAGGGGACAATGAGCAGTTCTTC. It specifies CAISERTGDNEQFF.

This clone was picked up a small number of times. The chain recombines TRBV10-3 with TRBJ1-5; perhaps TRBD1 as D (5 bases). CDR1 is ENHRY, CDR2 SYGVKD, per germline. The V end lost 2 bases, the J end lost 3 bases, and 8 bases lay between the germline ends. The CDR3 is 14 amino acids. The chain's CDR3 is CAISERQFNQPQHF. The CDR3 DNA sequence: TGTGCCATCAGTGAGCGACAGTTCAATCAGCCCCAGCATTTT.

The chain combines TRBV3-1 (or the pseudogene TRBV3-2) with TRBJ2-7; D remains unclear. The germline V gene encodes CDR1 LGHDT and CDR2 YNNKEL (reference sequence). V gave up 4 bases and J gave up 4 bases, with 11 bases separating them. The CDR3 is made up of 13 amino acids. In nucleotides, the CDR3 is TGTGCCAGCAGCCGGGCCGTGGGGTACGAGCAGTACTTC. The encoded protein is CASSRAVGYEQYF.

The rearrangement links TRBV7-2 to TRBJ2-1, with 13 bases lining up with TRBD2. The V segment lost 5 bases and the J segment 9 bases; nucleotides outside the gene matches: 10. CDR3 length: 16 amino acids. Per the germline V gene, CDR1 is SGHTA and CDR2 is FQGNSA. The CDR3 region has the DNA TGTGCCAGCAGCCAAGGGGGACTAGCGGGATTGGGTGAGCAGTTCTTC. Translated, it gives CASSQGGLAGLGEQFF. The full variable domain, with the rest looked up from reference TRBV7-2 and TRBJ2-1, is GAGVSQSPSNKVTEKGKDVELRCDPISGHTALYWYRQSLGQGLEFLIYFQGNSAPDKSGLPSDRFSAERTGGSVSTLTIQRTQQEDSAVYLCASSQGGLAGLGEQFFGPGTRLTVL.

The V and J genes are TRBV12-5 and TRBJ1-6, with D possibly TRBD1 on 5 matching bases. Germline CDR1 is LGHNT and CDR2 is FRNRAP. CDR3 length equals 17 residues. V lost 0 bases, J lost 2 bases, and 11 bases lay in between. CDR3 in DNA: TGTGCTAGTGGTTTGGTACGAACGGGGGCCTATAATTCACCCCTCCACTTT. This encodes CASGLVRTGAYNSPLHF.

V gene TRBV4-2 combines with J gene TRBJ2-3; TRBD1 is a possible D gene (6 bases). This CDR3 contains 16 residues. The germline V gene encodes CDR1 LGHNA and CDR2 YNFKEQ. V shed 0 bases and J shed 0 bases, with 10 bases lying between them. The CDR3 protein is CASSQDGGQSTDTQYF. The CDR3 nucleotides read TGTGCCAGCAGCCAAGACGGCGGACAGAGCACAGATACGCAGTATTTT.

The chain combines TRBV20-1 with TRBJ1-1, with D perhaps TRBD1 (5 bases). Germline loops: CDR1 DFQATT, CDR2 SNEGSKA (reference sequence). The CDR3 spans 9 residues. CDR3 sequence reads: CADRDQAFF. The CDR3 DNA reads as TGCGCTGATAGGGACCAGGCTTTCTTT.

In its sample, this clone was seen once. The chain links TRBV5-1 to TRBJ1-5, with D unresolved. V shed 0 bases and J shed 6 bases, with 10 bases lying between them. Germline V gene sequence: CDR1 SGHRS, CDR2 YFSETQ. The CDR3 has 14 amino acids. The CDR3 DNA is TGCGCCAGCAGCTTGGGGCAGGCGAGTCAGCCCCAGCATTTT. Protein: CASSLGQASQPQHF.

The rearrangement links TRBV7-2 to TRBJ2-1; 10 bases match TRBD1. This CDR3 region has 16 residues. Trimming took 6 bases from V and 0 from J; bases not matched to a gene: 5. Germline V CDR1 and CDR2: SGHTA, FQGNSA. The CDR3 sequence: CASRDWTGGSYNEQFF. The CDR3 DNA reads as TGTGCCAGCAGAGACTGGACAGGGGGCTCCTACAATGAGCAGTTCTTC.

The V and J genes are TRBV7-3 and TRBJ2-4, with no clear D. This CDR3 spans 13 amino acids. Germline V gives CDR1 SGHTA, CDR2 FQGTGA. Deletions cut 5 bases from V and 1 base from J, with 6 bases between. The DNA for the CDR3 is TGTGCCAGCAGCGTTACGGCCAAAAACATTCAGTACTTC. Translation: CASSVTAKNIQYF.

This chain joins TRBV5-5 and TRBJ1-1, with a weak D call TRBD1 (6 bases). V lost 4 bases, J lost 1 base, and 14 bases lay in between. This CDR3 is built from 15 residues. The germline V gene encodes CDR1 SGHKS and CDR2 YYEKEE (reference sequence). The CDR3 nucleotides read TGTGCCAGCAGCCACAACAGGGTCCAGAACACTGAAGCTTTCTTT. This codes for CASSHNRVQNTEAFF.

The chain couples TRBV11-2 to TRBJ1-6, with TRBD1 as a possible D gene (5 bases). The V end was cut by 3 bases, the J end by 7 bases, with 13 bases between. CDR1 and CDR2 (germline): SGHAT, FQNNGV. The CDR3 is 15 residues long. Here the CDR3 DNA reads TGTGCCAGCAGCTTGTTAGACAGCGAGAATTCACCCCTCCACTTT. The encoded protein is CASSLLDSENSPLHF.

The genes are TRBV5-1 and TRBJ1-1; D is undetermined. The CDR3 sequence is 13 residues long. V was cut by 4 bases and J by 0 bases, with 7 bases left in between. Germline assignment: CDR1 SGHRS and CDR2 YFSETQ. The CDR3 here is CASSLDMNTEAFF. CDR3 nucleotide sequence: TGCGCCAGCAGCCTTGACATGAACACTGAAGCTTTCTTT.

The chain joins TRBV29-1 to TRBJ1-4; 8 bases match TRBD1. The V segment lost 6 bases and the J segment 8 bases; nucleotides outside the gene matches: 8. The CDR3 is 13 amino acids. CDR1 and CDR2 (germline): SQVTM, ANQGSEA. The CDR3 region is CSVRTGTKEKLFF. The CDR3 DNA is TGCAGCGTCAGGACAGGGACAAAGGAAAAACTGTTTTTT.

The chain employs TRBV10-3 and TRBJ2-1, with D possibly matching TRBD1 (5 bases). The germline V gene has CDR1 ENHRY and CDR2 SYGVKD. CDR3 size: 10 residues. The ends were cut back, 11 bases at V and 7 bases at J, with 9 bases in the middle. CDR3 protein: CAHGANEQFF. Here the CDR3 DNA reads TGTGCCCATGGGGCGAATGAGCAGTTCTTC.

The chain employs TRBV7-9 and TRBJ1-4, with a possible D match to TRBD1 (5 bases). Germline values: CDR1 SEHNR, CDR2 FQNEAQ (reference sequence). The CDR3 is made up of 18 amino acids. V was cut by 0 bases and J by 0 bases, with 14 bases left in between. As DNA, the CDR3 is TGTGCCAGCAGCTTAGCGAGGACAAGTGAGGCAACTAATGAAAAACTGTTTTTT. This codes for CASSLARTSEATNEKLFF. Full variable domain (remainder filled in from reference TRBV7-9 and TRBJ1-4): DTGVSQNPRHKITKRGQNVTFRCDPISEHNRLYWYRQTLGQGPEFLTYFQNEAQLEKSRLLSDRFSAERPKGSFSTLEIQRTEQGDSAMYLCASSLARTSEATNEKLFFGSGTQLSVL.